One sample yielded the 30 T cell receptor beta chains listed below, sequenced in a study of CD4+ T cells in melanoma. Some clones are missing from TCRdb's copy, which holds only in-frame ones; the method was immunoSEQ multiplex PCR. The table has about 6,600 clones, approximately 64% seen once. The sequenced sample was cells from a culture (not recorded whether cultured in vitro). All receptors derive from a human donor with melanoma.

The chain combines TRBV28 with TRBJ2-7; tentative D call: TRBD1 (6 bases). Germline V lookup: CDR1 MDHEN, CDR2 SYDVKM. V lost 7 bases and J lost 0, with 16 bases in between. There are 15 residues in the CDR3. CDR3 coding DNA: TGTGCCAGCACCTATTCAGGGGTTGCCTCCTACGAGCAGTACTTC. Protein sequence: CASTYSGVASYEQYF.

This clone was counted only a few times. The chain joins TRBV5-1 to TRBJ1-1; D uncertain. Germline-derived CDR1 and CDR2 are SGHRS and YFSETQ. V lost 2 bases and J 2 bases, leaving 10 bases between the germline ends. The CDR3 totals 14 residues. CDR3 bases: TGCGCCAGCAGCTTCGTGGGCCCTAACACTGAAGCTTTCTTT. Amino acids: CASSFVGPNTEAFF.

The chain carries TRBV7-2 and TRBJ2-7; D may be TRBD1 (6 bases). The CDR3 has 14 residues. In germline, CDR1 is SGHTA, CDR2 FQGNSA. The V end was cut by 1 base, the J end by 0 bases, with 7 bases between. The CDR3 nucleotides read TGTGCCAGCAGCTTAGGGGGGCGCTCCTACGAGCAGTACTTC. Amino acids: CASSLGGRSYEQYF.

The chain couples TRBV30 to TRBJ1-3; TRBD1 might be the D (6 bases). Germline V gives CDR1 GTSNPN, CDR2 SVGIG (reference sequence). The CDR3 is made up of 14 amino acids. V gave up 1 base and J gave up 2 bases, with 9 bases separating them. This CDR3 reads CAWSEGGTGNTIYF. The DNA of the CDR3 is TGTGCCTGGAGTGAGGGGGGAACTGGAAACACCATATATTTT.

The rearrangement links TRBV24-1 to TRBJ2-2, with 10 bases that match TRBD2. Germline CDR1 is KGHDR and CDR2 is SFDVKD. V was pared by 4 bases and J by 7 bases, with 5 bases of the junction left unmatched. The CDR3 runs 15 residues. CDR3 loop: CATSDQGLASGELFF. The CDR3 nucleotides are TGTGCCACCAGTGACCAGGGACTAGCGAGCGGGGAGCTGTTTTTT.

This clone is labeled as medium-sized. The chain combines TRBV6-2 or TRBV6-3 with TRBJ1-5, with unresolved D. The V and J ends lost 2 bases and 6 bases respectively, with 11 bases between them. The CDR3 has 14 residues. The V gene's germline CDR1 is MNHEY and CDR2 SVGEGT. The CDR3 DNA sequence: TGTGCCAGCAGTTACGGTGCATTGTCTCAGCCCCAGCATTTT. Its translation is CASSYGALSQPQHF.

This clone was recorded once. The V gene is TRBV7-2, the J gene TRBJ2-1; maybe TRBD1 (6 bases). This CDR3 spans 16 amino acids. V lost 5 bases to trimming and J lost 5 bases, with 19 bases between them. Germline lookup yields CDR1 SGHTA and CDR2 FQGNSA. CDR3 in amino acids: CASSADPNRDDNEQFF. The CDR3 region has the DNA TGTGCCAGCAGCGCCGATCCGAACAGGGACGACAATGAGCAGTTCTTC.

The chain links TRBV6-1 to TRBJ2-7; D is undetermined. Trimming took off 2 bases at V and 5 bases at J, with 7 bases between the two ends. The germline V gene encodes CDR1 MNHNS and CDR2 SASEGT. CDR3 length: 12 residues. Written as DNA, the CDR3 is TGTGCCAGCAGTGAACAGGTAAACGAGCAGTACTTC. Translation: CASSEQVNEQYF.

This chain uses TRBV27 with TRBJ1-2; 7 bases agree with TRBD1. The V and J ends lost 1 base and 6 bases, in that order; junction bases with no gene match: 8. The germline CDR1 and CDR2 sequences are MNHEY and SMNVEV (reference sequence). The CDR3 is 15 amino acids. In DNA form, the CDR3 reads TGTGCCAGCAGTTTATGGGCACGAGGGGGCCATGGCTACACCTTC. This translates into CASSLWARGGHGYTF.

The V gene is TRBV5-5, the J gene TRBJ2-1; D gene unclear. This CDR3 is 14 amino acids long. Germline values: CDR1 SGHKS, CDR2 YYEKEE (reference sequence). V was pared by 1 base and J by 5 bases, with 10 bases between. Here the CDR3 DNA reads TGTGCCAGCAGCTTGCCCGGTAACGACAATGAGCAGTTCTTC. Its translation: CASSLPGNDNEQFF.

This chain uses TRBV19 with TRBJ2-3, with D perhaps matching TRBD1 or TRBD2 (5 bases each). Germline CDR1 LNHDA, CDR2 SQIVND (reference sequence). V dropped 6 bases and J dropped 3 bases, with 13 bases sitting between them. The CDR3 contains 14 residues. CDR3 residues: CASSLGPQTDTQYF. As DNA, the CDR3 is TGTGCCAGTAGCCTGGGACCCCAGACAGATACGCAGTATTTT. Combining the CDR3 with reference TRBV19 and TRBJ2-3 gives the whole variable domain DGGITQSPKYLFRKEGQNVTLSCEQNLNHDAMYWYRQDPGQGLRLIYYSQIVNDFQKGDIAEGYSVSREKKESFPLTVTSAQKNPTAFYLCASSLGPQTDTQYFGPGTRLTVL.

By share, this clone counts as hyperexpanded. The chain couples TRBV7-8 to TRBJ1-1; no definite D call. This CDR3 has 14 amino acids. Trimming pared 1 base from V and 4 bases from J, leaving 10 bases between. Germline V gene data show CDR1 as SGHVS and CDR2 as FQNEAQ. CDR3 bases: TGTGCCAGCAGCTTAGTTGGGGTAGGCACTGAAGCTTTCTTT. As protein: CASSLVGVGTEAFF.

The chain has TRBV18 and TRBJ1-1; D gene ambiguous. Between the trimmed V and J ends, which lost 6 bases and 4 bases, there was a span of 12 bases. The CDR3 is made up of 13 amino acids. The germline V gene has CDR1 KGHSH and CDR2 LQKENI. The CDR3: CASSSVGSTEAFF. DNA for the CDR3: TGTGCCAGCTCCTCGGTGGGGTCCACTGAAGCTTTCTTT.

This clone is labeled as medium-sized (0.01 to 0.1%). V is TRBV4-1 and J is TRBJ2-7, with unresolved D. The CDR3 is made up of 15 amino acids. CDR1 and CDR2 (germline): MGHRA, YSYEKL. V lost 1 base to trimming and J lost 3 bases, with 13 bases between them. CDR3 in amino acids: CASSQGPGDDYEQYF. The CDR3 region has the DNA TGCGCCAGCAGCCAAGGACCCGGCGACGACTACGAGCAGTACTTC.

The CDR3 DNA reads TGTGCCACCTCAACGGGGACAGGGGTGTCTGGGGCCAACGTCCTGACTTTC. Translated, it gives CATSTGTGVSGANVLTF. The chain combines TRBV19 with TRBJ2-6; TRBD1 matches 10 bases. The CDR3 loop spans 17 amino acids. Germline CDR1 LNHDA, CDR2 SQIVND (reference sequence). V gave up 10 bases and J gave up 1 base; unmatched junction bases: 10.

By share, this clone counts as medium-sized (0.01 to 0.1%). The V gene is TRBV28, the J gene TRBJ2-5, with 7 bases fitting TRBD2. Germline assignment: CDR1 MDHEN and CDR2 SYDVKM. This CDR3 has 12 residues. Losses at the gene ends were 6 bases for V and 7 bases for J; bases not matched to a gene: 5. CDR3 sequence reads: CASSTGGWTQYF. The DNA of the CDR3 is TGTGCCAGCAGCACGGGAGGATGGACCCAGTACTTC.

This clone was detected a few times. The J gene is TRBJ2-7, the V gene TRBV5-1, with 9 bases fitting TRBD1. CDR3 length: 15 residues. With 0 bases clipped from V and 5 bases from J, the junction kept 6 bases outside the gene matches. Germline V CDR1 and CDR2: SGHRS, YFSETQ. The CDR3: CASSLGGTGSNEQYF. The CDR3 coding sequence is TGCGCCAGCAGCTTGGGGGGGACAGGGTCGAACGAGCAGTACTTC. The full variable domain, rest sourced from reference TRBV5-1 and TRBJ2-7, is KAGVTQTPRYLIKTRGQQVTLSCSPISGHRSVSWYQQTPGQGLQFLFEYFSETQRNKGNFPGRFSGRQFSNSRSEMNVSTLELGDSALYLCASSLGGTGSNEQYFGPGTRLTVT.

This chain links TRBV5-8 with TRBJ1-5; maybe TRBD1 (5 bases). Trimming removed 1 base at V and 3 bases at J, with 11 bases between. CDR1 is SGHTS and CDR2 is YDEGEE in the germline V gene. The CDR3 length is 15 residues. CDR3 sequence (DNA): TGTGCCAGCAGCTTGCAGGGCATGGTCAATCAGCCCCAGCATTTT. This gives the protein CASSLQGMVNQPQHF. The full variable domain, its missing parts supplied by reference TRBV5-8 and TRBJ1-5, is EAGVTQSPTHLIKTRGQQATLRCSPISGHTSVYWYQQALGLGLQFLLWYDEGEERNRGNFPPRFSGRQFPNYSSELNVNALELEDSALYLCASSLQGMVNQPQHFGDGTRLSIL.

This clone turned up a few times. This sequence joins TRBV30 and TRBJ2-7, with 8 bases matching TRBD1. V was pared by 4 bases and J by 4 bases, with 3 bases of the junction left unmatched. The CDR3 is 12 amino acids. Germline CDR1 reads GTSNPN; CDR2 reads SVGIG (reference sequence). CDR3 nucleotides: TGTGCCTGGACCGGGACAGGTTACGAGCAGTACTTC. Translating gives CAWTGTGYEQYF. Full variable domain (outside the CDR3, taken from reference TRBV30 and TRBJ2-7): SQTIHQWPATLVQPVGSPLSLECTVEGTSNPNLYWYRQAAGRGLQLLFYSVGIGQISSEVPQNLSASRPQDRQFILSSKKLLLSDSGFYLCAWTGTGYEQYFGPGTRLTVT.

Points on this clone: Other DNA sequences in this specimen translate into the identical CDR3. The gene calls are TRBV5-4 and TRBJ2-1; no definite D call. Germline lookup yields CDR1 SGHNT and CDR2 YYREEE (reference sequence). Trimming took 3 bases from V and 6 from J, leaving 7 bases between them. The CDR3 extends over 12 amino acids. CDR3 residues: CASSSNTNEQFF. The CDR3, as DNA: TGTGCCAGCAGCTCCAATACCAATGAGCAGTTCTTC.

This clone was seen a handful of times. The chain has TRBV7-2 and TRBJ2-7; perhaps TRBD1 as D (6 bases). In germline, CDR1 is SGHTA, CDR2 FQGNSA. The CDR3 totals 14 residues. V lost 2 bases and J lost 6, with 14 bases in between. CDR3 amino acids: CASSLQRTDGEQYF. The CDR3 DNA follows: TGTGCCAGCAGCTTACAAAGGACAGACGGCGAGCAGTACTTC.

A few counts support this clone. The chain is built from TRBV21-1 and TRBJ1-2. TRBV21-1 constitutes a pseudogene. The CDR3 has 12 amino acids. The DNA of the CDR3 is TGTGCCAGCCCCCTTCGGGGCTATGGCTACACCTTC. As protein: CASPLRGYGYTF.

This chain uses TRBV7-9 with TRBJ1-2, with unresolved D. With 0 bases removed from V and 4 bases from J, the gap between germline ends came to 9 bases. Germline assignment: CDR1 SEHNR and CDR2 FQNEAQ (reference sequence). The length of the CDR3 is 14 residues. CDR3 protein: CASSLATTTYGYTF. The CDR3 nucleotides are TGTGCCAGCAGCTTAGCGACGACCACCTATGGCTACACCTTC.

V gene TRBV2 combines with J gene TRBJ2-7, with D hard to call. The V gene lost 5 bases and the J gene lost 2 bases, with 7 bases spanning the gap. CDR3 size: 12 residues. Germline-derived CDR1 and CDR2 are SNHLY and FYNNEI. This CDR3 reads CASSQVTYEQYF. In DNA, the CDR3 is TGTGCCAGCAGTCAGGTAACCTACGAGCAGTACTTC. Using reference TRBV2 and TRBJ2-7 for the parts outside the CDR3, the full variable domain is EPEVTQTPSHQVTQMGQEVILRCVPISNHLYFYWYRQILGQKVEFLVSFYNNEISEKSEIFDDQFSVERPDGSNFTLKIRSTKLEDSAMYFCASSQVTYEQYFGPGTRLTVT.

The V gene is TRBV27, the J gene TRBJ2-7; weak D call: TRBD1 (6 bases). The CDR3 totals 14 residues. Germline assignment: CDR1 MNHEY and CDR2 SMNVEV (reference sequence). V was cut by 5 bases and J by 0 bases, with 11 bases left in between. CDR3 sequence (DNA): TGTGCCAGCAGTCTACAGGGATTCTCCTACGAGCAGTACTTC. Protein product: CASSLQGFSYEQYF.

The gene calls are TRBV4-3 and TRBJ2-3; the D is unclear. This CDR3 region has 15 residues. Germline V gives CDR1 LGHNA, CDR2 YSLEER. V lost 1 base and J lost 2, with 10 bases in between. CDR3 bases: TGCGCCAGCAGCCAAGGAGTGGATTTCACAGATACGCAGTATTTT. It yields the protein CASSQGVDFTDTQYF.

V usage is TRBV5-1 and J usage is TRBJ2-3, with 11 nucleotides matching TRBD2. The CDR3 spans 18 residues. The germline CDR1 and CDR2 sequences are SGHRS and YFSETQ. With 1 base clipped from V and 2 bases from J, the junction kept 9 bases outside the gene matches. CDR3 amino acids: CASSLSLAGGEATDTQYF. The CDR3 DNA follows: TGCGCCAGCAGCTTGAGCCTAGCGGGGGGCGAAGCCACAGATACGCAGTATTTT.

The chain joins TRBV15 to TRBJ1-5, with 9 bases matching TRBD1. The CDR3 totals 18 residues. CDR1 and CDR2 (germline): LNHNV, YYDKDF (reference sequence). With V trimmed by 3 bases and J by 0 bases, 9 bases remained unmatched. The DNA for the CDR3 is TGTGCCACCAGCAGGGACCGACAGGGGGTCCATAGCAATCAGCCCCAGCATTTT. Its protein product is CATSRDRQGVHSNQPQHF.

CDR3 region: CASSGTGGGGETQYF. In DNA form, the CDR3 reads TGCGCCAGCAGCGGGACGGGCGGGGGAGGCGAGACCCAGTACTTC. The chain uses TRBV5-1 and TRBJ2-5, with TRBD2 matching 7 bases. Trimming removed 4 bases from V and 5 bases from J; junction bases left unmatched: 11. The CDR3 spans 15 residues. CDR1 is SGHRS and CDR2 is YFSETQ in the germline V gene. Based on the CDR3 plus reference TRBV5-1 and TRBJ2-5, the full variable domain is KAGVTQTPRYLIKTRGQQVTLSCSPISGHRSVSWYQQTPGQGLQFLFEYFSETQRNKGNFPGRFSGRQFSNSRSEMNVSTLELGDSALYLCASSGTGGGGETQYFGPGTRLLVL.

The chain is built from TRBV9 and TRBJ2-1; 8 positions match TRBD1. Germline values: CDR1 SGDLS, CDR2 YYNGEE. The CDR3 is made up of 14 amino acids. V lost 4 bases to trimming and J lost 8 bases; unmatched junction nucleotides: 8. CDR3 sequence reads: CASSSRTGWDEQFF. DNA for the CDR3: TGTGCCAGCAGCTCACGGACAGGGTGGGATGAGCAGTTCTTC.